This T cell receptor beta chain appears in the sequencing data of a study of T-cell memory formation after mild COVID-19. Study results and limitations: CD8+ contracting clones occupied EMRA, while CD4+ ones occupied mainly CM and EM. Later expanders leaned CD4+, whereas clones that contracted between day 15 and 85 were balanced CD4/CD8.

This clonotype was detected only a few times. The target antigen is unknown. 5'RACE primed at constant segments yielded TCR alpha and TCR beta cDNA libraries bearing sample barcodes and UMIs. In TCRdb, the 5' RACE reads were re-called with MiXCR into one record per CDR3 protein. The sample holds about 390,000 distinct CDR3 sequences, around 21% seen once. CDR3 length: 13 residues. V lost 5 bases to trimming and J lost 4 bases, with 6 bases between them. The germline V gene encodes CDR1 SSHAT and CDR2 FNYEAQ (reference sequence). The material sequenced was PBMCs or a T cell subset sorted from them (not recorded which). The sequence came from an adult woman who had mild COVID-19 (a few samples of this study predate the infection). Cell type and time point are not known. J is TRBJ1-6 and V is TRBV7-7; no clear D. CDR3 sequence reads: CASSPDYNSPLHF. DNA for the CDR3: TGTGCCAGCAGCCCCGATTATAATTCACCCCTCCACTTT.